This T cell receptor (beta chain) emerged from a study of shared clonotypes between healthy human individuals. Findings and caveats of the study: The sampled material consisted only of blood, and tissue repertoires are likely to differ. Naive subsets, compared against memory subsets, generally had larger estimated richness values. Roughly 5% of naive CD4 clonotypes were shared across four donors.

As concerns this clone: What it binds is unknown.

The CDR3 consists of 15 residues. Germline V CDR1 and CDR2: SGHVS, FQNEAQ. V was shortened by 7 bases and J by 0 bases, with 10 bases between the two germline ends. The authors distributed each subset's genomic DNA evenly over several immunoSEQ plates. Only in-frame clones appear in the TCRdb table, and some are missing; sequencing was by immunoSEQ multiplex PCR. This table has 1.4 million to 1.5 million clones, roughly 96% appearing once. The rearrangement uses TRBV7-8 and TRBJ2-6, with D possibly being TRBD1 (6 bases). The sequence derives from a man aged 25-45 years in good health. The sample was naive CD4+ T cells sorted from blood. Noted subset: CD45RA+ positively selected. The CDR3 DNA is TGTGCCAGCAACATACAGGGCTCTGGGGCCAACGTCCTGACTTTC. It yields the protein CASNIQGSGANVLTF. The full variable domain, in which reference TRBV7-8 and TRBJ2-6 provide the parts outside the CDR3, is GAGVSQSPRYKVAKRGQDVALRCDPISGHVSLFWYQQALGQGPEFLTYFQNEAQLDKSGLPSDRFFAERPEGSVSTLKIQRTQQEDSAVYLCASNIQGSGANVLTFGAGSRLTVL.